These 7 T cell receptor beta chains share one sample of origin, sequenced in a study of shared T cell receptors in the human thymus. Using immunoSEQ multiplex PCR, the repertoire was profiled, and TCRdb retains in-frame clones only, with some absent. In the table there are under 700,000 clones, about four fifths of which are singletons. The same sample was also studied in work on human thymus T cells.

The sequenced sample consisted of thymocytes. The source of these receptors is a boy younger than two with a congenital heart defect.

The V and J genes are TRBV10-3 and TRBJ1-6, with 8 positions matching TRBD1. Germline-derived CDR1 and CDR2 are ENHRY and SYGVKD. V dropped 4 bases and J dropped 5; count of bases not matched to a gene: 7. The CDR3 is made up of 16 amino acids. Written as DNA, the CDR3 is TGTGCCATCAGTGTTCAGAACAGGGGGAATAATTCACCCCTCCACTTT. Amino acids: CAISVQNRGNNSPLHF.

This chain uses TRBV5-1 with TRBJ1-1, with 7 bases matching TRBD1. J lost 1 base, V lost 4 bases, and 7 bases had no gene match. This CDR3 is 15 amino acids long. From germline, CDR1 is SGHRS and CDR2 YFSETQ. CDR3 DNA: TGCGCCAGCAGCCCAAGAGAGGGGGCGAACACTGAAGCTTTCTTT. Protein product: CASSPREGANTEAFF.

The chain has TRBV28 and TRBJ2-5, with 9 bases matching TRBD1. Germline lookup yields CDR1 MDHEN and CDR2 SYDVKM. Trimming at V came to 4 bases and at J to 7 bases, leaving 13 bases not matched to a gene. There are 16 residues in the CDR3. CDR3 sequence (DNA): TGTGCCAGCAGTTCCAACAGGGGGCGGTATAGGGGGACCCAGTACTTC. Its translation: CASSSNRGRYRGTQYF.

A single count supports this clone. The chain has TRBV7-2 and TRBJ1-4; TRBD1 matches at 8 bases. The CDR3 has 16 amino acids. V shed 3 bases and J 5 bases; nucleotides not matched to a gene: 8. Germline assignment: CDR1 SGHTA and CDR2 FQGNSA. CDR3 DNA sequence: TGTGCCAGCAGCTTTCCAAAGGGACAGGCAAATGAAAAACTGTTTTTT. Translated: CASSFPKGQANEKLFF.

This clone was seen only once. The rearrangement uses TRBV4-1 and TRBJ2-4; TRBD1 matches 10 bases. CDR3 length equals 18 residues. The V gene's germline CDR1 is MGHRA and CDR2 YSYEKL. With V trimmed by 0 bases and J by 4 bases, 9 bases remained unmatched. The CDR3 protein is CASSQDVGGGQGKNIQYF. In DNA form, the CDR3 reads TGCGCCAGCAGCCAAGACGTGGGGGGGGGACAGGGGAAAAACATTCAGTACTTC.

In this sample, this clone turned up once. As DNA, the CDR3 is TGCGCCAGCAGCTTGGAGGGACCCGGGACTAGCGTGACAGATACGCAGTATTTT. It translates to CASSLEGPGTSVTDTQYF. The genes are TRBV5-1 and TRBJ2-3, with 10 bases lining up with TRBD2. CDR3 size: 18 residues. Germline V CDR1 and CDR2: SGHRS, YFSETQ. V lost 0 bases and J lost 3; bases outside the gene matches: 10.

The J gene is TRBJ2-2, the V gene TRBV9; no clear D. The CDR3 is 15 residues long. V was pared by 1 base and J by 6 bases, with 13 bases between. Germline CDR1 and CDR2: SGDLS and YYNGEE. CDR3 sequence reads: CASSVSQNPAGELFF. The CDR3 nucleotides are TGTGCCAGCAGCGTATCACAGAACCCCGCCGGGGAGCTGTTTTTT.